These 8 T cell receptor beta chains were sequenced from one sample in a study of human T cells and chemical hapten exposure. Via MiXCR, TCRdb re-called the RACE reads, giving one row per CDR3 protein. The sample includes 50,000 or so distinct CDR3 sequences, 9.3% of them seen just once. The sample's time point: patch test 1, 2 weeks after DPC sensitization. The treatment was: therapeutic diphenylcyclopropenone sensitization with weekly scalp DPC. Specimen: whole blood, collected in connection with sensitization to the hapten diphenylcyclopropenone (DPC). All receptors derive from a woman aged 50 to 60 with alopecia areata. Some clones in this sample may be carry-over from other donors' samples.

This clonotype was picked up many times. The chain uses TRBV20-1 and TRBJ1-4; possibly TRBD1 for D (5 bases). CDR3 length: 14 amino acids. Between the trimmed V and J ends, which lost 2 bases and 0 bases, there was a span of 7 bases. CDR1 and CDR2 from the germline V gene are DFQATT and SNEGSKA (reference sequence). This CDR3 reads CSARLQATNEKLFF. The CDR3 nucleotides read TGCAGTGCTAGATTACAGGCAACTAATGAAAAACTGTTTTTT.

This clonotype was recorded many times. The CDR3 DNA sequence: TGTGCCACCAGCGGAATTCAGAAGAACAATGAGCAGTTCTTC. Translating it yields CATSGIQKNNEQFF. The chain is built from TRBV15 and TRBJ2-1; D call uncertain. The germline V gene encodes CDR1 LNHNV and CDR2 YYDKDF (reference sequence). The V end was cut by 5 bases, the J end by 5 bases, with 13 bases between. CDR3 length: 14 residues.

This clonotype was recorded many times. The chain recombines TRBV7-9 with TRBJ2-5; 10 bases agree with TRBD2. Trimming at V came to 7 bases and at J to 4 bases, leaving 15 bases not matched to a gene. Germline CDR1 is SEHNR and CDR2 is FQNEAQ (reference sequence). This CDR3 comprises 17 residues. The CDR3 here is CASKAGTSVIFRETQYF. CDR3 nucleotide sequence: TGTGCCAGCAAGGCCGGGACTAGCGTTATTTTTCGAGAGACCCAGTACTTC.

This clonotype was seen a handful of times. This chain links TRBV18 with TRBJ1-5; D is ambiguous. Trimming shortened V by 3 bases and J by 2 bases, and 8 bases separated the two germline ends. There are 14 residues in the CDR3. The germline V gene has CDR1 KGHSH and CDR2 LQKENI. CDR3 DNA: TGTGCCAGCTCACCCACCGATGGCAATCAGCCCCAGCATTTT. This encodes CASSPTDGNQPQHF.

This clonotype was seen only a few times. The chain joins TRBV6-6 to TRBJ2-3; no definite D call. The CDR3 is made up of 12 amino acids. CDR1 and CDR2 from the germline V gene are MNHNY and SVGAGI (reference sequence). V was clipped by 3 bases and J by 1 base, with 2 bases between them. The CDR3 bases are TGTGCCAGCAGTTATGGCACAGATACGCAGTATTTT. This sequence encodes CASSYGTDTQYF.

This sequence joins TRBV3-1 and TRBJ2-7; D possibly corresponds to TRBD2 (5 bases). Germline V gives CDR1 LGHDT, CDR2 YNNKEL (reference sequence). This CDR3 contains 13 residues. With 0 bases removed from V and 9 bases from J, the gap between germline ends came to 12 bases. The CDR3 here is CASSQDVSGMQYF. Written as DNA, the CDR3 is TGTGCCAGCAGCCAAGATGTATCGGGAATGCAGTACTTC.

The chain combines TRBV29-1 with TRBJ1-2, with TRBD1 matching over 7 bases. V shed 4 bases and J 6 bases; nucleotides not matched to a gene: 11. The CDR3 loop spans 14 amino acids. In germline, CDR1 is SQVTM, CDR2 ANQGSEA. The CDR3 here is CSVGAGTEGNGYTF. The CDR3 bases are TGCAGCGTTGGGGCCGGGACAGAAGGGAATGGCTACACCTTC.

This clonotype occurred a few times. V is TRBV29-1 and J is TRBJ1-4; a possible D gene is TRBD1 (5 bases). The CDR3 contains 14 residues. From germline, CDR1 is SQVTM and CDR2 ANQGSEA. V lost 6 bases, J lost 1 base, and 12 bases lay in between. CDR3 nucleotides: TGCAGCGTCACTGACAGCGGAACTAATGAAAAACTGTTTTTT. This codes for CSVTDSGTNEKLFF.